This TCR beta chain came from a study of CD8 T cells in Susac syndrome. The CDR3 sequence is 15 residues long. V lost 6 bases, J lost 0 bases, and 11 bases lay in between. The RNA input was about 0.5 to 1 ug, and it was reverse transcribed with random hexamers. TCR beta CDR3 was amplified by immunoSEQ multiplex PCR. This amplification extended across 54 Vbeta and 13 Jbeta segments. MiXCR, run by TCRdb on the immunoSEQ multiplex PCR reads, gives a single entry per CDR3 protein. This table has about 300,000 distinct CDR3 sequences, 75% to 85% appearing once. The authors carried out high-throughput sequencing of TCR beta. They applied it to CD8+ and CD4+ T cells obtained from blood. The patients who served as multiple sclerosis controls were treatment-naive and had stable or active relapsing-remitting disease that fulfilled the revised McDonald criteria. TEMRA cells were enriched by FACS, and CD4+ and CD8+ T cells were negatively isolated.

Source material: CD8+ T cells from PBMCs. The rearrangement uses TRBV12-3 or TRBV12-4 and TRBJ2-2; D not certain. The sequence was collected from a human donor with multiple sclerosis. This CDR3 reads CASRRHIANTGELFF. Here the CDR3 DNA reads TGTGCCAGCAGAAGACATATCGCGAACACCGGGGAGCTGTTTTTT.